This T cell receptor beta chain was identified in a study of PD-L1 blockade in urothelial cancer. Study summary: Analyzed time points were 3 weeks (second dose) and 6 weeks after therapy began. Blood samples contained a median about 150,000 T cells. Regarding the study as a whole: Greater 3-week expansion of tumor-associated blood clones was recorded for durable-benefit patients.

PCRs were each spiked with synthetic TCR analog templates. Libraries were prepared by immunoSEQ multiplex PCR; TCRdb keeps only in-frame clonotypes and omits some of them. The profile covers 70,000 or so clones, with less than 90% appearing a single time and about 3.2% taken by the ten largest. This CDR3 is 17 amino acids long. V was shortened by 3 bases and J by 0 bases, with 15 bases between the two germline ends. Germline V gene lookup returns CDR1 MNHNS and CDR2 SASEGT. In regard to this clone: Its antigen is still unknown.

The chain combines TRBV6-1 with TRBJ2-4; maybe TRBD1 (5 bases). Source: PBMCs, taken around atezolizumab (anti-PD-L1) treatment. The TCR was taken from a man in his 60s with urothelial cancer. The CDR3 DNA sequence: TGTGCCAGCAGTGACAGGAGACAGCGACTAGCCAAAAACATTCAGTACTTC. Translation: CASSDRRQRLAKNIQYF.